This T cell receptor (beta chain) was retrieved from a study of blood T cell repertoires in COVID-19. V lost 2 bases to trimming and J lost 0 bases, with 11 bases between them. The germline V gene encodes CDR1 SGHTA and CDR2 FQGNSA. The CDR3 has 15 residues. Methods used by the authors: Estimation of nucleated cell counts was performed using reference gene primer amplification. Clones were sequenced by immunoSEQ multiplex PCR, and TCRdb holds only the in-frame ones, with some missing. V and J calls and clone size follow that table, whereas D and trimming were derived from the DNA. This table has about 380,000 clones, roughly 87% appearing once. Two consecutive negative NP/OP PCR tests, clearance, or resolved symptoms defined Cohort 3 recovery.

This sequence originates from a woman in her twenties or thirties who had recovered from COVID-19. V gene TRBV7-2 combines with J gene TRBJ2-7; no reliable D call. Sequenced sample: PBMCs or T cells enriched from blood (not recorded which). CDR3 bases: TGTGCCAGCAGCTTACCCCCGGCAGGCTCCTACGAGCAGTACTTC. Residues: CASSLPPAGSYEQYF. The full variable domain, rest sourced from reference TRBV7-2 and TRBJ2-7, is GAGVSQSPSNKVTEKGKDVELRCDPISGHTALYWYRQSLGQGLEFLIYFQGNSAPDKSGLPSDRFSAERTGGSVSTLTIQRTQQEDSAVYLCASSLPPAGSYEQYFGPGTRLTVT.